A single sample is the source of the 21 T cell receptor beta chains below, sequenced in a study of cytomegalovirus exposure and HLA in healthy donors. PCR was performed using 60 Vbeta and 13 Jbeta primers. Repertoires were generated with immunoSEQ multiplex PCR, while TCRdb's copy carries only in-frame clones and drops some. The sample lists approximately 73,000 clones, 60% to 70% seen once, with around 6% in the top ten. The sequencing input was PBMCs. Source of these receptors: a man younger than 45 in good health and CMV-seropositive.

A few counts support this clone. This chain joins TRBV29-1 and TRBJ2-1, with TRBD1 matching 7 bases. Germline V gene data show CDR1 as SQVTM and CDR2 as ANQGSEA. This CDR3 comprises 13 residues. V lost 5 bases to trimming and J lost 9 bases; unmatched junction nucleotides: 10. The chain's CDR3 is CSVSLTGIIEQFF. For the CDR3, the DNA is TGCAGCGTTTCTTTGACAGGGATCATTGAGCAGTTCTTC.

The genes are TRBV10-3 and TRBJ1-5; D gene uncertain. The CDR3 extends over 13 amino acids. The V gene's germline CDR1 is ENHRY and CDR2 SYGVKD. Between the trimmed V and J ends, which lost 7 bases and 3 bases, there was a span of 10 bases. In DNA form, the CDR3 reads TGTGCCATCACCCCAGATTACAATCAGCCCCAGCATTTT. It specifies CAITPDYNQPQHF.

This clone has only one observation. This chain joins TRBV5-6 and TRBJ2-5, with TRBD1 matching over 9 bases. This CDR3 contains 15 residues. Germline V lookup: CDR1 SGHDT, CDR2 YYEEEE. The J segment lost 4 bases and the V segment lost 6 bases, leaving 10 bases of the junction unmatched. CDR3 DNA sequence: TGTGCCAGCACCCACCGACAGGGGGTAGGAGAGACCCAGTACTTC. Encoded protein: CASTHRQGVGETQYF. The variable domain in full, with the rest retrieved from reference TRBV5-6 and TRBJ2-5, is DAGVTQSPTHLIKTRGQQVTLRCSPKSGHDTVSWYQQALGQGPQFIFQYYEEEERQRGNFPDRFSGHQFPNYSSELNVNALLLGDSALYLCASTHRQGVGETQYFGPGTRLLVL.

This chain joins TRBV30 and TRBJ1-1; no clear D. Germline V gives CDR1 GTSNPN, CDR2 SVGIG (reference sequence). The CDR3 contains 13 residues. V was trimmed by 4 bases and J by 5 bases, leaving 14 bases between them. In nucleotides, the CDR3 is TGTGCCTGGATAGGGAGGGTTGGTACTGAAGCTTTCTTT. Its translation: CAWIGRVGTEAFF.

Only a few counts were recorded for this clone. The gene calls are TRBV6-6 and TRBJ1-1; D call uncertain. V lost 2 bases and J 3 bases, leaving 10 bases between the germline ends. This CDR3 region has 14 residues. Germline V gene data show CDR1 as MNHNY and CDR2 as SVGAGI (reference sequence). The CDR3 region is CASSYAPDYTEAFF. For the CDR3, the DNA is TGTGCCAGCAGTTACGCCCCAGATTACACTGAAGCTTTCTTT.

The V and J genes are TRBV18 and TRBJ1-5; TRBD1 aligns across 7 bases. V dropped 5 bases and J dropped 4; count of bases not matched to a gene: 8. There are 15 residues in the CDR3. The germline V gene encodes CDR1 KGHSH and CDR2 LQKENI. DNA of the CDR3: TGTGCCAGCTCAACTTCACAGGGGTCGAATCAGCCCCAGCATTTT. Encoded protein: CASSTSQGSNQPQHF.

There are a few counts of this clone. The chain carries TRBV4-3 and TRBJ2-1, with TRBD2 matching over 11 bases. V gave up 0 bases and J gave up 7 bases; unmatched junction bases: 8. The CDR3 is 17 residues long. The V gene's germline CDR1 is LGHNA and CDR2 YSLEER. CDR3 loop: CASSQEMTSGAWNEQFF. CDR3 DNA: TGCGCCAGCAGCCAAGAAATGACTAGCGGGGCTTGGAATGAGCAGTTCTTC.

This clone was seen more than once but under ten times. The chain uses TRBV6-6 and TRBJ2-7; D may be TRBD2 (5 bases). V was shortened by 6 bases and J by 3 bases, with 18 bases between the two germline ends. Germline V gene sequence: CDR1 MNHNY, CDR2 SVGAGI (reference sequence). The CDR3 length is 15 residues. CDR3 amino acids: CASRLLAEAIYEQYF. Here the CDR3 DNA reads TGTGCCAGCAGGCTTCTAGCCGAAGCTATCTACGAGCAGTACTTC.

The chain employs TRBV19 and TRBJ2-3; weak D call: TRBD2 (6 bases). From germline, CDR1 is LNHDA and CDR2 SQIVND (reference sequence). This CDR3 has 13 amino acids. V lost 7 bases to trimming and J lost 0 bases, with 8 bases between them. The CDR3 DNA sequence: TGTGCCAGTACTAGCGATAGCACAGATACGCAGTATTTT. This encodes CASTSDSTDTQYF.

The gene calls are TRBV11-2 and TRBJ2-3; tentatively, D is TRBD2 (5 bases). The CDR3 is 16 residues long. Trimming stripped 3 bases from V and 1 base from J, with 14 bases between. CDR1 is SGHAT, CDR2 FQNNGV, per germline. The CDR3 spells CASSFLPGTGTDTQYF. CDR3 sequence (DNA): TGTGCCAGCAGCTTCCTGCCGGGAACGGGCACAGATACGCAGTATTTT.

The rearrangement joins TRBV19 to TRBJ1-1, with D possibly matching TRBD1 (6 bases). V was pared by 9 bases and J by 6 bases, with 14 bases between. CDR1 is LNHDA and CDR2 is SQIVND in the germline V gene (reference sequence). The CDR3 has 12 amino acids. In DNA form, the CDR3 reads TGTGCCAGCGCGCTGGGGGGGCCTGAAGCTTTCTTT. This translates into CASALGGPEAFF.

The genes are TRBV19 and TRBJ1-4; D may be TRBD1 (5 bases). CDR3 length: 15 residues. The germline V gene has CDR1 LNHDA and CDR2 SQIVND (reference sequence). Between the trimmed V and J ends, which lost 3 bases and 7 bases, there was a span of 15 bases. The CDR3 DNA sequence: TGTGCCAGTAGTATCGGGGGAGGGCTTTTTGAAAAACTGTTTTTT. Protein product: CASSIGGGLFEKLFF.

This clone occurred a few times. The chain employs TRBV5-6 and TRBJ2-7; the match to TRBD2 covers 8 bases. V shed 1 base and J 7 bases; nucleotides not matched to a gene: 7. Germline CDR1 and CDR2: SGHDT and YYEEEE. CDR3 length: 14 amino acids. The DNA of the CDR3 is TGTGCCAGCAGCTTGCGAGCGGGGGTAAGGGAGCAGTACTTC. Protein: CASSLRAGVREQYF.

This clone was counted a single time. The J gene is TRBJ2-3, the V gene TRBV10-2, with 7 bases fitting TRBD2. Germline V gene sequence: CDR1 WSHSY, CDR2 SAAADI. The CDR3 sequence is 14 residues long. J gave up 1 base and V 11 bases, and 9 bases lay outside the gene matches. The CDR3, as DNA: TGCGCCGTTGCCCCAAGCGGGGGCACAGATACGCAGTATTTT. This gives the protein CAVAPSGGTDTQYF.

This chain joins TRBV6-5 and TRBJ2-7; D might be TRBD2 (6 bases). This CDR3 comprises 14 residues. Trimming shortened V by 6 bases and J by 2 bases, and 14 bases separated the two germline ends. The germline V gene has CDR1 MNHEY and CDR2 SVGAGI. CDR3: CASSPGRGTYEQYF. In DNA form, the CDR3 reads TGTGCCAGCAGCCCCGGGCGGGGTACCTACGAGCAGTACTTC.

The count of this clone is one. V gene TRBV28 combines with J gene TRBJ1-1; TRBD1 is a possible D gene (6 bases). The CDR3 extends over 11 amino acids. V lost 6 bases to trimming and J lost 8 bases, with 10 bases between them. CDR1 MDHEN and CDR2 SYDVKM come from the germline V gene. CDR3 region: CASRDSGEAFF. DNA for the CDR3: TGTGCCAGCAGGGACAGCGGAGAAGCTTTCTTT.

The genes are TRBV27 and TRBJ2-2, with D uncertain. This CDR3 is built from 14 residues. V gave up 3 bases and J gave up 5 bases, with 10 bases separating them. Germline values: CDR1 MNHEY, CDR2 SMNVEV (reference sequence). CDR3 loop: CASSLGPTTGELFF. Here the CDR3 DNA reads TGTGCCAGCAGTTTGGGCCCTACAACCGGGGAGCTGTTTTTT.

The rearrangement links TRBV7-9 to TRBJ1-2; D perhaps matches TRBD1 (6 bases). The CDR3 consists of 13 residues. Germline-derived CDR1 and CDR2 are SEHNR and FQNEAQ (reference sequence). The ends were cut back, 5 bases at V and 6 bases at J, with 13 bases in the middle. DNA of the CDR3: TGTGCCAGCAGCCACCTGGGGGCGGATGGCTACACCTTC. Amino acid sequence: CASSHLGADGYTF. Based on the CDR3 plus reference TRBV7-9 and TRBJ1-2, the full variable domain is DTGVSQNPRHKITKRGQNVTFRCDPISEHNRLYWYRQTLGQGPEFLTYFQNEAQLEKSRLLSDRFSAERPKGSFSTLEIQRTEQGDSAMYLCASSHLGADGYTFGSGTRLTVV.

This clone showed up just a few times. The CDR3, as DNA: TGTGCCAGCAGCCCGGGACAGACCTATGGCTACACCTTC. This encodes CASSPGQTYGYTF. The chain links TRBV7-2 to TRBJ1-2; 7 positions agree with TRBD1. V was pared by 5 bases and J by 4 bases, with 4 bases of the junction left unmatched. The CDR3 length is 13 residues. CDR1 is SGHTA and CDR2 is FQGNSA in the germline V gene.

The gene calls are TRBV28 and TRBJ2-7; weak D call: TRBD1 (6 bases). This CDR3 spans 16 amino acids. In germline, CDR1 is MDHEN, CDR2 SYDVKM. Trimming left V 6 bases short and J 3 bases short, with 21 bases between. This CDR3 is CASSKPGKGVSYEQYF. The CDR3 bases are TGTGCCAGCAGCAAGCCCGGGAAGGGGGTTAGCTACGAGCAGTACTTC. The variable domain in full, with the rest retrieved from reference TRBV28 and TRBJ2-7, is DVKVTQSSRYLVKRTGEKVFLECVQDMDHENMFWYRQDPGLGLRLIYFSYDVKMKEKGDIPEGYSVSREKKERFSLILESASTNQTSMYLCASSKPGKGVSYEQYFGPGTRLTVT.

This sequence joins TRBV28 and TRBJ2-5; 11 bases map to TRBD2. The CDR3 loop spans 15 amino acids. The trim removed 5 bases at V and 9 bases at J, leaving 11 bases unmatched. Germline V gives CDR1 MDHEN, CDR2 SYDVKM. The CDR3 is CASSPGLADPWSQYF. CDR3 sequence (DNA): TGTGCCAGCAGTCCGGGACTAGCGGACCCCTGGTCCCAGTACTTC.